A selection of T cell receptor beta chains follows, all from one sample in a study of Ad26.COV2.S vaccination and SARS-CoV-2 variants. Here immunoSEQ multiplex PCR was the method, and the copy in TCRdb shows in-frame clones only, minus some. The sample yields around 450,000 clones, approximately 90% seen once. Sequencing used peripheral blood, obtained in a trial of Ad26.COV2.S vaccine versus placebo. These TCRs come from a person aged 18-60 years who received the Ad26.COV2.S COVID-19 vaccine or a placebo. CDR3s include the opening cysteine and the closing phenylalanine or tryptophan. The D gene is left open where the match is weak. Only part of the rows carry a size: once, few, many, or a class if the clone is expanded.

CDR3,DNA,V,size,D,J,length
CASSVRGSGANVLTF,TGTGCCAGCAGCGTCAGGGGCTCTGGGGCCAACGTCCTGACTTTC,TRBV9,NA,NA,TRBJ2-6,15
CASSVWTTGANVLTF,TGTGCCAGTAGTGTCTGGACCACTGGGGCCAACGTCCTGACTTTC,TRBV19,NA,NA,TRBJ2-6,15
CASSIMAASSTDTQYF,TGTGCCAGCAGTATTATGGCGGCTAGTAGCACAGATACGCAGTATTTT,TRBV27,NA,NA,TRBJ2-3,16
CASSLPAGQGYSYEQYF,TGTGCCAGCAGCTTACCCGCGGGACAGGGCTACTCCTACGAGCAGTACTTC,TRBV7-9,NA,TRBD1,TRBJ2-7,17
CASSLRPAGNTIYF,TGTGCCAGCAGTCTGAGACCAGCTGGAAACACCATATATTTT,TRBV3-1/TRBV3-2,NA,NA,TRBJ1-3,14
CASSNGQEFANTGELFF,TGCGCCAGCAGCAACGGACAGGAATTCGCGAACACCGGGGAGCTGTTTTTT,TRBV4-1,NA,TRBD1,TRBJ2-2,17
CASSLGRVGEQFF,TGTGCCAGCAGCTTGGGCAGGGTGGGTGAGCAGTTCTTC,TRBV5-8,NA,NA,TRBJ2-1,13
CASSIQGLNTEAFF,TGTGCCAGCTCAATACAGGGGCTGAACACTGAAGCTTTCTTT,TRBV6-6,NA,TRBD1,TRBJ1-1,14
CASSSADRNEQYF,TGTGCCAGCAGCTCAGCGGACAGGAACGAGCAGTACTTC,TRBV11-2,NA,TRBD1,TRBJ2-7,13
CASSLIPLAGDTGELFF,TGTGCCAGCTCACTCATCCCTCTCGCGGGAGACACCGGGGAGCTGTTTTTT,TRBV18,NA,TRBD2,TRBJ2-2,17
CASSVRGSSYNEQFF,TGTGCCAGCAGCGTCCGCGGGAGCTCCTACAATGAGCAGTTCTTC,TRBV9,NA,TRBD2,TRBJ2-1,15
CASSPGARGLETQYF,TGTGCCAGCAGCCCTGGGGCTCGGGGGCTGGAGACCCAGTACTTC,TRBV5-4,NA,NA,TRBJ2-5,15
CASSLRRETQYF,TGTGCCAGCAGCTTAAGGCGAGAGACCCAGTACTTC,TRBV5-6,NA,NA,TRBJ2-5,12
CASSLVVGHSKFF,TGCGCCAGCAGCTTGGTAGTCGGGCACTCTAAGTTCTTC,TRBV5-1,NA,NA,TRBJ2-1,13
CASSLEGLEGYEQYF,TGTGCCAGCAGCTTAGAGGGCCTAGAGGGCTACGAGCAGTACTTC,TRBV7-2,NA,NA,TRBJ2-7,15
CASSYSKGRYGYTF,TGTGCCAGCAGTTATTCGAAAGGGAGGTATGGCTACACCTTC,TRBV6-9,NA,NA,TRBJ1-2,14
CASSDSWGSLANEQFF,TGTGCCAGCAGTGACTCCTGGGGATCGTTGGCCAATGAGCAGTTCTTC,TRBV6-4,NA,NA,TRBJ2-1,16
CASSFGQPSGNTIYF,TGTGCCAGCAGTTTTGGGCAGCCCTCTGGAAACACCATATATTTT,TRBV28,NA,NA,TRBJ1-3,15
CASSLVQGVRGYTF,TGTGCCAGCAGTTTAGTACAGGGAGTTCGTGGCTACACCTTC,TRBV28,NA,NA,TRBJ1-2,14
CASSHRQGFHEQFF,TGTGCCAGCAGCCACCGACAGGGATTCCATGAGCAGTTCTTC,TRBV7-2,NA,TRBD1,TRBJ2-1,14
CASSVGRVMNTEAFF,TGTGCCAGCAGCGTAGGTAGGGTTATGAACACTGAAGCTTTCTTT,TRBV9,NA,NA,TRBJ1-1,15
CASSQGGYSDGYGYTF,TGTGCCAGCAGCCAAGGTGGCTACAGCGACGGCTATGGCTACACCTTC,TRBV3-1/TRBV3-2,NA,NA,TRBJ1-2,16
CASSEGTVRNYGYTF,TGTGCCAGCAGTGAAGGTACAGTAAGGAACTATGGCTACACCTTC,TRBV6-1,NA,NA,TRBJ1-2,15
CASSRDFGSGANVLTF,TGTGCCAGCAGTCGGGACTTCGGCTCTGGGGCCAACGTCCTGACTTTC,TRBV2,NA,NA,TRBJ2-6,16
CASSKEGTSGGETQYF,TGCGCCAGCAGCAAAGAAGGGACTAGCGGAGGAGAGACCCAGTACTTC,TRBV4-3,NA,TRBD2,TRBJ2-5,16
CASRDSGTGDEKLFF,TGCGCCAGCAGGGACTCCGGGACAGGGGACGAAAAACTGTTTTTT,TRBV5-1,few,TRBD1,TRBJ1-4,15
CASSRRDRGHEQYF,TGCGCCAGCAGCCGCAGGGACAGGGGCCACGAGCAGTACTTC,TRBV5-1,NA,TRBD1,TRBJ2-7,14
CASSEGLEVGGNEQFF,TGTGCCAGCAGTGAAGGACTAGAAGTTGGTGGAAATGAGCAGTTCTTC,TRBV2,NA,NA,TRBJ2-1,16
CAISESVSYYTEAFF,TGTGCCATCAGTGAGTCCGTCAGCTATTACACTGAAGCTTTCTTT,TRBV10-3,NA,NA,TRBJ1-1,15
CASRRMFLAFF,TGTGCCAGCAGGAGGATGTTTTTAGCTTTCTTT,TRBV28,NA,NA,TRBJ1-1,11
CASTQSLGNQPQHF,TGCGCCAGCACTCAGAGTTTGGGCAATCAGCCCCAGCATTTT,TRBV23-1,NA,NA,TRBJ1-5,14
CATSDRDTSTDTQYF,TGTGCCACCAGTGATCGGGATACTAGCACAGATACGCAGTATTTT,TRBV24-1,NA,NA,TRBJ2-3,15
CASSLTGLSYEQYF,TGTGCCAGCAGCCTAACGGGACTGTCCTACGAGCAGTACTTC,TRBV7-2,NA,NA,TRBJ2-7,14
CASRITTGGTEAFF,TGTGCCAGCAGGATCACCACAGGGGGCACTGAAGCTTTCTTT,TRBV2,NA,TRBD1,TRBJ1-1,14
CASSMVGLGGQPQHF,TGTGCCAGTAGTATGGTAGGGTTGGGCGGTCAGCCCCAGCATTTT,TRBV19,NA,NA,TRBJ1-5,15
CASSVFDRGGGRGNTIYF,TGTGCCAGCAGCGTATTCGACAGGGGAGGCGGGCGGGGAAACACCATATATTTT,TRBV9,NA,TRBD1,TRBJ1-3,18
CASSLESADRKRSSYEQYF,TGTGCCAGCAGCTTAGAGAGCGCGGACAGAAAAAGAAGCTCCTACGAGCAGTACTTC,TRBV7-2,NA,NA,TRBJ2-7,19
CASIRPRDRGQETQYF,TGTGCCAGCATACGACCTCGCGACAGGGGCCAAGAGACCCAGTACTTC,TRBV3-1/TRBV3-2,NA,TRBD1,TRBJ2-5,16
CASRLLSGMSDEQYF,TGTGCCAGCAGGCTCCTTAGCGGGATGAGCGACGAGCAGTACTTC,TRBV7-2,NA,TRBD2,TRBJ2-7,15